This T cell receptor (beta chain) was identified during a study of response to subunit inactivated influenza vaccine. Study-wide points: The authors suggested that every seasonal influenza vaccination recruits few new T cells.

This clonotype was found many times. Its antigen is not known. This CDR3 spans 14 amino acids. The V gene's germline CDR1 is DFQATT and CDR2 SNEGSKA (reference sequence). Unmatched junction bases numbered 8, after V lost 5 bases and J lost 2 bases. A single record per CDR3 protein comes from TCRdb applying MiXCR to the RT-PCR reads. The sample carries 710,000 or so distinct CDR3 sequences, approximately 14% recorded once. The chain uses TRBV20-1 and TRBJ2-5, with TRBD1 identical over 7 bases. This TCR came from a man aged 50-59 years who received an inactivated influenza vaccine. The sequencing used PBMCs from blood, collected 11 to 12 days after vaccination. The chain's CDR3 is CSASSGTAQETQYF. For the CDR3, the DNA is TGCAGTGCTTCTTCCGGGACAGCACAAGAGACCCAGTACTTC.